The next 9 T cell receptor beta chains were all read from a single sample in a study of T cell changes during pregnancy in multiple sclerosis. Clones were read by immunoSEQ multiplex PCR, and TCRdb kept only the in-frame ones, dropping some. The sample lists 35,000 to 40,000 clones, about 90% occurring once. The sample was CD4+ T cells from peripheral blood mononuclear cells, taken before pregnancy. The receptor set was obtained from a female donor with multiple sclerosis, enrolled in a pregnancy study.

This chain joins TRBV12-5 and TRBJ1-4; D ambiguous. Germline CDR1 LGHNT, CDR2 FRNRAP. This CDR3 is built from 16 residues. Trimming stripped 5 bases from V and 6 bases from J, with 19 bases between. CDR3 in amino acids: CASGPPGPPEDEKLFF. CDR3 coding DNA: TGTGCTAGTGGTCCACCGGGTCCCCCAGAGGATGAAAAACTGTTTTTT.

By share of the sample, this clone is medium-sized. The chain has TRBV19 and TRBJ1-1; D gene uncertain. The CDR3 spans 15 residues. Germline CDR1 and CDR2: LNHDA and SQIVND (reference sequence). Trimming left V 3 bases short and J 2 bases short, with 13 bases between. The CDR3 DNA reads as TGTGCCAGTAGTATCAGCGGGGTCCAAAACACTGAAGCTTTCTTT. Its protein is CASSISGVQNTEAFF.

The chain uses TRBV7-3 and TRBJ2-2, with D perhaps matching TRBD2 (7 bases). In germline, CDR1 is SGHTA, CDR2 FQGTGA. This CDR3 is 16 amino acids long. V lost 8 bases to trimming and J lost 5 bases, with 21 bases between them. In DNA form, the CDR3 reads TGTGCCAGCGGAAGGGGGGGGAGTCCGGGAACCGGGGAGCTGTTTTTT. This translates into CASGRGGSPGTGELFF. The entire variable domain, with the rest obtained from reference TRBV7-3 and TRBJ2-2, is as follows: GAGVSQTPSNKVTEKGKYVELRCDPISGHTALYWYRQSLGQGPEFLIYFQGTGAADDSGLPNDRFFAVRPEGSVSTLKIQRTERGDSAVYLCASGRGGSPGTGELFFGEGSRLTVL.

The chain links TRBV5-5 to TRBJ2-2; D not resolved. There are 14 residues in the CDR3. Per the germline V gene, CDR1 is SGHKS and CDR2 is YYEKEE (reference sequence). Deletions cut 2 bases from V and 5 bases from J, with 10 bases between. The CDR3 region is CASSFNSGTGELFF. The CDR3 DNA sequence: TGTGCCAGCAGCTTTAACTCCGGGACCGGGGAGCTGTTTTTT.

CDR3 DNA: TGTGCCGGGCGGGACAGGGGGAACGAGCAGTACTTC. Translated, it gives CAGRDRGNEQYF. The rearrangement uses TRBV2 and TRBJ2-7; 11 positions match TRBD1. This CDR3 region has 12 residues. Losses at the gene ends were 11 bases for V and 5 bases for J; bases not matched to a gene: 5. Germline loops: CDR1 SNHLY, CDR2 FYNNEI. Full variable domain (outside the CDR3, taken from reference TRBV2 and TRBJ2-7): EPEVTQTPSHQVTQMGQEVILRCVPISNHLYFYWYRQILGQKVEFLVSFYNNEISEKSEIFDDQFSVERPDGSNFTLKIRSTKLEDSAMYFCAGRDRGNEQYFGPGTRLTVT.

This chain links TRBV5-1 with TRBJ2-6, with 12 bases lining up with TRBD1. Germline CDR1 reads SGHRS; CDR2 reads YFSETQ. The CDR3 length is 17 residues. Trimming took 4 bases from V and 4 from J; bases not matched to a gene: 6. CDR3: CASSTGTGGFGANVLTF. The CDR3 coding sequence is TGCGCCAGCAGCACCGGGACAGGGGGCTTCGGGGCCAACGTCCTGACTTTC.

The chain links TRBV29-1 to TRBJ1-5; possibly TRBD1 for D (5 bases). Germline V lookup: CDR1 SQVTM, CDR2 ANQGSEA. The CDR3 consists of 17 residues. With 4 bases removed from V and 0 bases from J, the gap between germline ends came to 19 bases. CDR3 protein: CSVVSTSTAHSNQPQHF. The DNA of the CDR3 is TGCAGCGTTGTATCGACCTCGACAGCCCATAGCAATCAGCCCCAGCATTTT.

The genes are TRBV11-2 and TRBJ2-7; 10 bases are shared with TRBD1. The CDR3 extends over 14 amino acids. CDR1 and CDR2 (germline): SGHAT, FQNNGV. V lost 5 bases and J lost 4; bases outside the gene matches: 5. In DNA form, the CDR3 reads TGTGCCAGCAGCGCAAGACAGGGGGCTTACGAGCAGTACTTC. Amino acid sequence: CASSARQGAYEQYF.

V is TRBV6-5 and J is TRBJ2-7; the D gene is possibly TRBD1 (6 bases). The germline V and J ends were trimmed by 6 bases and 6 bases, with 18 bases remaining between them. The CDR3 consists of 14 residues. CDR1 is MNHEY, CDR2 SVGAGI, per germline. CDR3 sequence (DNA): TGTGCCAGCAGACCCAATACAGGGCTCGGCGAGCAGTACTTC. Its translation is CASRPNTGLGEQYF.